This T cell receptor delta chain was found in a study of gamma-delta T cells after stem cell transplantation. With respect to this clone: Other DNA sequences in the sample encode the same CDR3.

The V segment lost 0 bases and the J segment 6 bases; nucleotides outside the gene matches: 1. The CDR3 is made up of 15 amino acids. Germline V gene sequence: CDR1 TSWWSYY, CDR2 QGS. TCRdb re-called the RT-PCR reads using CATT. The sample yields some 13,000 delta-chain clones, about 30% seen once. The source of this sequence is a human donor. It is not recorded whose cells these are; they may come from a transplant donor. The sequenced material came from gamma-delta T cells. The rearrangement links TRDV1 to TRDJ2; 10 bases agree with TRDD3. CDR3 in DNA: TGTGCTCTTGGGGAACTGGGGGATACGCCAGCACAACTCTTCTTT. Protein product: CALGELGDTPAQLFF.